One sample yielded the 20 T cell receptor beta chains listed below, sequenced in a study of shared clonotypes between healthy human individuals. Generated by immunoSEQ multiplex PCR, the TCRdb table keeps only in-frame clones and is missing some. This repertoire shows about 530,000 clones, about 96% found once; its top ten account for approximately 0.062%. The sample comprised naive CD4+ T cells sorted from blood. Subset indicated: CD45RA+ positively selected. The receptors originated from a young woman in good health.

The chain has TRBV7-9 and TRBJ2-7; 13 bases fit TRBD2. J was trimmed by 4 bases and V by 5 bases; bases with no gene match: 8. This CDR3 is built from 16 residues. The germline V gene has CDR1 SEHNR and CDR2 FQNEAQ (reference sequence). CDR3 DNA sequence: TGTGCCAGCAGCGCGACCGGGACTAGCGGGATTTACGAGCAGTACTTC. This codes for CASSATGTSGIYEQYF.

The chain carries TRBV7-8 and TRBJ2-7; 12 bases are a match to TRBD2. The CDR3 consists of 15 residues. Per germline, CDR1 SGHVS and CDR2 FQNEAQ. V trimming: 4 bases; J trimming: 1 base; junction bases outside the gene matches: 2. CDR3 residues: CASSWGLAGSYEQYF. The CDR3 DNA reads as TGTGCCAGCAGCTGGGGACTAGCGGGTTCCTACGAGCAGTACTTC.

The V gene is TRBV11-2, the J gene TRBJ1-3; D is uncertain. Trimming took off 5 bases at V and 0 bases at J, with 11 bases between the two ends. CDR1 and CDR2 (germline): SGHAT, FQNNGV. The CDR3 is 15 amino acids. The CDR3 bases are TGTGCCAGCAGCCCTTGGACTAACTCTGGAAACACCATATATTTT. This translates into CASSPWTNSGNTIYF.

The V and J genes are TRBV19 and TRBJ1-6; TRBD1 agrees at 8 bases. V lost 10 bases to trimming and J lost 7 bases; unmatched junction nucleotides: 9. The CDR3 covers 14 residues. Germline V gene lookup returns CDR1 LNHDA and CDR2 SQIVND (reference sequence). This CDR3 reads CATRPDRGNSPLHF. The CDR3 DNA is TGTGCCACTCGGCCCGACAGGGGAAATTCACCCCTCCACTTT.

The rearrangement links TRBV6-6 to TRBJ2-7; 9 nucleotides agree with TRBD2. The V and J ends lost 6 bases and 2 bases, in that order; junction bases with no gene match: 8. In germline, CDR1 is MNHNY, CDR2 SVGAGI (reference sequence). This CDR3 region has 15 residues. CDR3 residues: CASSPSGRNPYEQYF. CDR3 DNA sequence: TGTGCCAGCAGCCCGAGCGGGAGGAACCCCTACGAGCAGTACTTC.

V and J are TRBV2 and TRBJ2-7, with D tentatively TRBD2 (6 bases). CDR3 size: 16 residues. Germline V gene data show CDR1 as SNHLY and CDR2 as FYNNEI. The ends were cut back, 0 bases at V and 3 bases at J, with 15 bases in the middle. The CDR3 here is CASSEASGPGFYEQYF. The CDR3 DNA is TGTGCCAGCAGTGAAGCGAGCGGGCCCGGATTCTACGAGCAGTACTTC.

The V call is TRBV11-2, the J call TRBJ2-5, with unresolved D. TRBJ2-7 matches the DNA end more closely, so the J call is doubtful. The CDR3 totals 12 residues. From germline, CDR1 is SGHAT and CDR2 FQNNGV. CDR3 sequence: CASSFRSYEQYF. DNA for the CDR3: TGTGCCAGCAGCTTCCGATCCTACGAGCAGTACTTC.

The chain uses TRBV9 and TRBJ2-4; weak D call: TRBD1 (5 bases). Trimming pared 0 bases from V and 3 bases from J, leaving 19 bases between. The CDR3 runs 18 residues. Germline CDR1 and CDR2: SGDLS and YYNGEE. CDR3: CASSVGQSPARGKNIQYF. In DNA, the CDR3 is TGTGCCAGCAGCGTAGGACAGTCCCCAGCGCGCGGCAAAAACATTCAGTACTTC.

V usage is TRBV19 and J usage is TRBJ2-7; 8 bases are shared with TRBD1. Trimming cost V 4 bases and J 5 bases; bases outside gene matches: 7. From germline, CDR1 is LNHDA and CDR2 SQIVND (reference sequence). The CDR3 runs 14 residues. CDR3 protein: CASSKQGEWDEQYF. The CDR3 nucleotides read TGTGCCAGTAGTAAACAGGGGGAGTGGGACGAGCAGTACTTC.

The chain is built from TRBV11-2 and TRBJ2-1; 7 bases fit TRBD1. J was trimmed by 4 bases and V by 3 bases; bases with no gene match: 3. This CDR3 is 14 amino acids long. The V gene's germline CDR1 is SGHAT and CDR2 FQNNGV. DNA of the CDR3: TGTGCCAGCAGCTTGCCGGGACAGTACAATGAGCAGTTCTTC. Translation gives CASSLPGQYNEQFF. Complete variable domain (other parts from reference TRBV11-2 and TRBJ2-1): EAGVAQSPRYKIIEKRQSVAFWCNPISGHATLYWYQQILGQGPKLLIQFQNNGVVDDSQLPKDRFSAERLKGVDSTLKIQPAKLEDSAVYLCASSLPGQYNEQFFGPGTRLTVL.

J is TRBJ2-3 and V is TRBV27, with D uncertain. Per germline, CDR1 MNHEY and CDR2 SMNVEV (reference sequence). The CDR3 is made up of 12 amino acids. V gave up 4 bases and J gave up 2 bases, with 4 bases separating them. CDR3 sequence: CASSSDTDTQYF. In DNA form, the CDR3 reads TGTGCCAGCAGTTCGGACACAGATACGCAGTATTTT.

This chain joins TRBV10-1 and TRBJ2-3; no clear D. The CDR3 spans 10 residues. Looked up from germline, CDR1 is WNHNN and CDR2 is SYGVQD (reference sequence). V gave up 10 bases and J gave up 6 bases, with 8 bases separating them. CDR3 residues: CATPADTQYF. The CDR3 nucleotides are TGCGCCACCCCTGCGGATACGCAGTATTTT.

This chain connects TRBV4-1 to TRBJ2-2; 15 nucleotides line up with TRBD2. Germline V lookup: CDR1 MGHRA, CDR2 YSYEKL. This CDR3 spans 18 amino acids. The V and J ends lost 0 bases and 5 bases, in that order; junction bases with no gene match: 4. The CDR3 DNA reads as TGCGCCAGCAGCCAAGATGGACTAGCGGGAGGGGGGACCGGGGAGCTGTTTTTT. It is translated as CASSQDGLAGGGTGELFF.

The chain uses TRBV19 and TRBJ2-1; D may be TRBD2 (6 bases). Germline loops: CDR1 LNHDA, CDR2 SQIVND (reference sequence). V was trimmed by 7 bases and J by 4 bases, leaving 17 bases between them. This CDR3 has 15 residues. This CDR3 is CASTRPGEPYNEQFF. The CDR3 nucleotides are TGTGCCAGTACCCGACCGGGGGAGCCATACAATGAGCAGTTCTTC.

The chain recombines TRBV7-6 with TRBJ2-1; TRBD1 is a possible D gene (6 bases). This CDR3 contains 13 residues. Germline V gives CDR1 SGHVS, CDR2 FNYEAQ. V was cut by 3 bases and J by 4 bases, with 7 bases left in between. CDR3 bases: TGTGCCAGCAGCTTCGGACAGTACAATGAGCAGTTCTTC. It codes for CASSFGQYNEQFF.

V is TRBV7-9 and J is TRBJ1-2, with 7 nucleotides matching TRBD1. Germline CDR1 reads SEHNR; CDR2 reads FQNEAQ (reference sequence). V lost 5 bases and J lost 8; bases outside the gene matches: 8. The CDR3 is made up of 13 amino acids. The chain's CDR3 is CASSITGVNGYTF. The CDR3 region has the DNA TGTGCCAGCAGCATCACAGGGGTTAACGGCTACACCTTC. Based on the CDR3 plus reference TRBV7-9 and TRBJ1-2, the full variable domain is DTGVSQNPRHKITKRGQNVTFRCDPISEHNRLYWYRQTLGQGPEFLTYFQNEAQLEKSRLLSDRFSAERPKGSFSTLEIQRTEQGDSAMYLCASSITGVNGYTFGSGTRLTVV.

The J gene is TRBJ2-1, the V gene TRBV6-5, with D maybe TRBD1 (6 bases). The CDR3 covers 15 residues. The germline gives CDR1 MNHEY, CDR2 SVGAGI. V lost 7 bases, J lost 0 bases, and 13 bases lay in between. CDR3 residues: CASTEDRSSYNEQFF. CDR3 nucleotide sequence: TGTGCCAGCACCGAAGACAGGAGCTCCTACAATGAGCAGTTCTTC.

The chain links TRBV5-1 to TRBJ2-3; possible D gene TRBD2, 5 bases. V lost 1 base and J lost 4, with 10 bases in between. The CDR3 contains 14 residues. Germline CDR1 reads SGHRS; CDR2 reads YFSETQ. For the CDR3, the DNA is TGCGCCAGCAGCTTGCTTCTAGCATCAGATACGCAGTATTTT. Translating gives CASSLLLASDTQYF. The full variable domain, in which reference TRBV5-1 and TRBJ2-3 provide the parts outside the CDR3, is KAGVTQTPRYLIKTRGQQVTLSCSPISGHRSVSWYQQTPGQGLQFLFEYFSETQRNKGNFPGRFSGRQFSNSRSEMNVSTLELGDSALYLCASSLLLASDTQYFGPGTRLTVL.

The gene calls are TRBV4-1 and TRBJ2-5; possibly TRBD2 for D (6 bases). The J call may be incorrect, as the DNA end agrees better with TRBJ2-7. Looked up from germline, CDR1 is MGHRA and CDR2 is YSYEKL. This CDR3 has 15 residues. This CDR3 is CASSHGGKGLGEQYF. In DNA, the CDR3 is TGCGCCAGCAGCCATGGGGGGAAAGGGCTTGGCGAGCAGTACTTC.

This chain uses TRBV5-4 with TRBJ2-7; no firm D call. V shed 0 bases and J shed 2 bases, with 9 bases lying between them. Germline CDR1 is SGHNT and CDR2 is YYREEE (reference sequence). CDR3 length: 14 amino acids. CDR3 in DNA: TGTGCCAGCAGCTTGGACGGACGGACCTACGAGCAGTACTTC. Its protein is CASSLDGRTYEQYF.